This TCR beta chain emerged from a study of blood T cells in healthy people across ages. Study-wide findings and caveats: Nothing was known about donor CMV status, and this possibly confounded expanded clonotype changes.

CDR3 length equals 15 residues. Germline V CDR1 and CDR2: SGHAT, FQNNGV. This clonotype has only one observation. Its antigen remains unidentified. A J-beta primer mix and a sample-barcoded 5' primer were used in a second PCR of about 7 to 12 cycles. MiXCR, run by TCRdb on the 5' RACE reads, gives a single entry per CDR3 protein. The table includes about 650,000 distinct CDR3 sequences, more than 45% detected once. The study recruited healthy Caucasian donors from Russia who were aged about 6 to 95. Donors each provided 8 to 10 milliliters of peripheral blood. PBMCs numbering at least 7 million were isolated per sample.

The sequencing input was blood. V gene TRBV11-2 combines with J gene TRBJ2-5; weak D call: TRBD1 (5 bases). The J call may be faulty, since TRBJ2-7 better matches the DNA end. The source is a woman of 80 years or more in good health. The CDR3 region has the DNA TGTGCCAGCAGCTTAAGCAGGGTCCAGACCTACGAGCAGTACTTC. It yields the protein CASSLSRVQTYEQYF.